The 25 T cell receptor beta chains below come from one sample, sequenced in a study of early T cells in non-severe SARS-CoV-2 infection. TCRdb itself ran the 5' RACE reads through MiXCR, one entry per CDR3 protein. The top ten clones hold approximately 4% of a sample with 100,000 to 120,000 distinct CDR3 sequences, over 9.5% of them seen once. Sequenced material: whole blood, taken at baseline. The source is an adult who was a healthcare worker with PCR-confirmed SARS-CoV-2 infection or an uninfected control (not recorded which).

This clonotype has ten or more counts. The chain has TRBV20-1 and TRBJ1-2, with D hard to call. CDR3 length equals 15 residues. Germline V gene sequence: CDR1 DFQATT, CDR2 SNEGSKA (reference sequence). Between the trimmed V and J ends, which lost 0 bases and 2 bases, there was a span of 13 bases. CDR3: CSARDLRSGNYGYTF. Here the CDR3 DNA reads TGCAGTGCTAGAGATTTAAGATCCGGGAACTATGGCTACACCTTC.

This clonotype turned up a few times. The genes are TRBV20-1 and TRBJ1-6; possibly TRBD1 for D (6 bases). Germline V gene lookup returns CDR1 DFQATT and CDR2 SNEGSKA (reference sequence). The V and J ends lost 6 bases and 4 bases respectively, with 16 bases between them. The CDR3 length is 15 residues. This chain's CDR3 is CSATGSRGYNSPLHF. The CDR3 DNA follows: TGCAGTGCAACAGGGAGCAGGGGTTATAATTCACCCCTCCACTTT.

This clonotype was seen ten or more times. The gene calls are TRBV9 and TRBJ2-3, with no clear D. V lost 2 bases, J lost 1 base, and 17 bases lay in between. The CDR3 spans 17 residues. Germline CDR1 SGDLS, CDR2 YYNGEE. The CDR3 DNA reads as TGTGCCAGCAGCGTGGCAGGCGGCATCGGACGCACAGATACGCAGTATTTT. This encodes CASSVAGGIGRTDTQYF.

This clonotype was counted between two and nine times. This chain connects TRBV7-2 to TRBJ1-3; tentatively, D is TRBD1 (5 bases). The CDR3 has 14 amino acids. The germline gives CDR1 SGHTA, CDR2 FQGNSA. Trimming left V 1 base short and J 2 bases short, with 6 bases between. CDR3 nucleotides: TGTGCCAGCAGCTTAGGAGGGGCTGGAAACACCATATATTTT. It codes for CASSLGGAGNTIYF.

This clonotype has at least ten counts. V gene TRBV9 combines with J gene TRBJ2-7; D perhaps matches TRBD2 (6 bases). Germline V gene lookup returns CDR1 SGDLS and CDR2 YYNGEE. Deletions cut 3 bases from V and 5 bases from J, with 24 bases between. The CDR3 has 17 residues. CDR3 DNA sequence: TGTGCCAGCAGCGATTCGCCGGGACTCCCTTCGAGGGACGAGCAGTACTTC. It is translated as CASSDSPGLPSRDEQYF.

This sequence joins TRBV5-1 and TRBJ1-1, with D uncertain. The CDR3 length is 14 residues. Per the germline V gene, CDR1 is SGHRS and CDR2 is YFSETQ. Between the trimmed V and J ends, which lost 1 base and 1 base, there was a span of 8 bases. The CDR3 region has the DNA TGCGCCAGCAGCTTGTTTAGGCAGAACACTGAAGCTTTCTTT. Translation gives CASSLFRQNTEAFF.

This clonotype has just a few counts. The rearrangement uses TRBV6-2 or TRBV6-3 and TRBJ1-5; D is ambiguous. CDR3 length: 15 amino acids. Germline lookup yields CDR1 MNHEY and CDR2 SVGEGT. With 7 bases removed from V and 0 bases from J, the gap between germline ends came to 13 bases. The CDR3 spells CASTYTRFSNQPQHF. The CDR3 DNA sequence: TGTGCCAGCACCTACACGCGGTTTAGCAATCAGCCCCAGCATTTT.

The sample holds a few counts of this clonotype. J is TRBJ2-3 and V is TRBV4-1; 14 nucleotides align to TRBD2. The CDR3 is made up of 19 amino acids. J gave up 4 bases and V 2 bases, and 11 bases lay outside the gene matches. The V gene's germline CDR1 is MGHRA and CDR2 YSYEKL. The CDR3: CASSQPRLAGGPISDTQYF. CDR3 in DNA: TGCGCCAGCAGCCAACCCAGACTAGCGGGAGGGCCGATTTCAGATACGCAGTATTTT.

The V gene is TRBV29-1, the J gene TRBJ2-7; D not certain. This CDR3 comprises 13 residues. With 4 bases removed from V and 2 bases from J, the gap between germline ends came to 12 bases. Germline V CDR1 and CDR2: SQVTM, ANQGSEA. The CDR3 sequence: CSVGTAKPYEQYF. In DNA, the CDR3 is TGCAGCGTTGGGACGGCAAAACCCTACGAGCAGTACTTC.

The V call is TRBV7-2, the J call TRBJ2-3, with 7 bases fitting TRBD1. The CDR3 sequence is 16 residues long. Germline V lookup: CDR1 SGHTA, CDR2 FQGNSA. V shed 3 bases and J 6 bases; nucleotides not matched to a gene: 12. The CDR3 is CASSLRAGGSRDTQYF. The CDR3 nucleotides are TGTGCCAGCAGCTTGCGGGCAGGGGGAAGTAGGGATACGCAGTATTTT.

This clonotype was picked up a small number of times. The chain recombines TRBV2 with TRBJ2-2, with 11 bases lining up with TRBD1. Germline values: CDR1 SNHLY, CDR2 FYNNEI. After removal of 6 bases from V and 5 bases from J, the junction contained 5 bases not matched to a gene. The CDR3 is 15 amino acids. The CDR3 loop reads CASSGQGAHTGELFF. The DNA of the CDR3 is TGTGCCAGCAGCGGACAGGGGGCGCATACCGGGGAGCTGTTTTTT.

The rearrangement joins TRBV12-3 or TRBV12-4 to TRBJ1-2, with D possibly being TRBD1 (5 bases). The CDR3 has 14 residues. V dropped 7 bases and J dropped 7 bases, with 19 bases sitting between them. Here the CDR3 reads CASTSGTAIGGYTF. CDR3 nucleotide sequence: TGTGCCAGCACTTCTGGGACGGCCATTGGTGGCTACACCTTC.

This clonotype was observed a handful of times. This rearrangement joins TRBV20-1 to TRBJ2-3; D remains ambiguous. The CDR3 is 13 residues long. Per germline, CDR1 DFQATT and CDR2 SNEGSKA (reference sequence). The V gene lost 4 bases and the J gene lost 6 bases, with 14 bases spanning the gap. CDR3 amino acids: CSAMKSYRDTQYF. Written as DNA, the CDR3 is TGCAGTGCTATGAAGTCATACCGGGATACGCAGTATTTT.

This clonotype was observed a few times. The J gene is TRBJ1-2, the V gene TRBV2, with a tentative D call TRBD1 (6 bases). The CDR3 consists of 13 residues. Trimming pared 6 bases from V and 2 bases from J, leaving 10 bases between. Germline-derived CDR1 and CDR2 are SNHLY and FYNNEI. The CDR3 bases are TGTGCCAGCAGGGTTCAGGGGAACTATGGCTACACCTTC. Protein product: CASRVQGNYGYTF.

CDR3 coding DNA: TGTGCCAGCAGTTTATTGAGACTAGCGCTAGCAGATACGCAGTATTTT. Its translation is CASSLLRLALADTQYF. This chain uses TRBV28 with TRBJ2-3; 8 nucleotides match TRBD2. CDR1 and CDR2 from the germline V gene are MDHEN and SYDVKM. V lost 1 base and J lost 4; bases outside the gene matches: 7. This CDR3 is 16 amino acids long.

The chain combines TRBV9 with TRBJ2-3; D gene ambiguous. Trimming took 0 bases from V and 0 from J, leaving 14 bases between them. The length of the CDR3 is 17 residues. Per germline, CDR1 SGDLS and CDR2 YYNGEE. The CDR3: CASSVGRRATSTDTQYF. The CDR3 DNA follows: TGTGCCAGCAGCGTAGGGCGAAGGGCCACTAGCACAGATACGCAGTATTTT.

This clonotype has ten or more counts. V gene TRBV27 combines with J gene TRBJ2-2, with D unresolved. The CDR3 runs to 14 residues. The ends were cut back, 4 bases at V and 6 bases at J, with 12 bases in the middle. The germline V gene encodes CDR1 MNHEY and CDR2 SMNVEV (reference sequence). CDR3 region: CASSSSQVPGELFF. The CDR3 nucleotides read TGTGCCAGCAGTTCCTCCCAGGTTCCCGGGGAGCTGTTTTTT.

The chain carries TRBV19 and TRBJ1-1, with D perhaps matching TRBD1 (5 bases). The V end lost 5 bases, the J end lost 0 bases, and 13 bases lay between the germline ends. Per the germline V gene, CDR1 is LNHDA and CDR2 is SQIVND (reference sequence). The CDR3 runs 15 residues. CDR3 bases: TGTGCCAGTAGTGGGTCGGGGACGGTGAACACTGAAGCTTTCTTT. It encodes CASSGSGTVNTEAFF. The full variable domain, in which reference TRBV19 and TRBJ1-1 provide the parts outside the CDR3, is DGGITQSPKYLFRKEGQNVTLSCEQNLNHDAMYWYRQDPGQGLRLIYYSQIVNDFQKGDIAEGYSVSREKKESFPLTVTSAQKNPTAFYLCASSGSGTVNTEAFFGQGTRLTVV.

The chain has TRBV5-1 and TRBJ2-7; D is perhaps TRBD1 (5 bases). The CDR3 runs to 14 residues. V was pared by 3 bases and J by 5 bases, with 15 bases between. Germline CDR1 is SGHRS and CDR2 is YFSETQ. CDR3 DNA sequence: TGCGCCAGCAGCTCTCAGCGTAGGGGAAACGAGCAGTACTTC. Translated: CASSSQRRGNEQYF.

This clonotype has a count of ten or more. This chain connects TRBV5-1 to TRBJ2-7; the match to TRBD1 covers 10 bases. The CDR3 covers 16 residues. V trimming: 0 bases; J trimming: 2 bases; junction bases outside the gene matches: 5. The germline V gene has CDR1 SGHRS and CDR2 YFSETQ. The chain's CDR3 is CASSLVAGQGTYEQYF. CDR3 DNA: TGCGCCAGCAGCTTGGTGGCGGGACAGGGGACCTACGAGCAGTACTTC.

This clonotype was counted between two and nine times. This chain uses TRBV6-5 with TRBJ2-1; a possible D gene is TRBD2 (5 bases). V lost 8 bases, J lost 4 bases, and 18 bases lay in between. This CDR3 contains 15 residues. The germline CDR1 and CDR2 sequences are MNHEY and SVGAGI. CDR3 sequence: CASGSTGMMYNEQFF. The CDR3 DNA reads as TGTGCCAGCGGCTCAACCGGGATGATGTACAATGAGCAGTTCTTC.

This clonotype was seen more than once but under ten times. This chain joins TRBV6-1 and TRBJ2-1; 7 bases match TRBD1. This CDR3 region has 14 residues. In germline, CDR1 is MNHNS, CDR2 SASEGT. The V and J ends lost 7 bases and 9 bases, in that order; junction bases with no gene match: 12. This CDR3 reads CASIPDRFIGEQFF. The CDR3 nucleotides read TGTGCCAGCATTCCGGACAGGTTTATAGGTGAGCAGTTCTTC.

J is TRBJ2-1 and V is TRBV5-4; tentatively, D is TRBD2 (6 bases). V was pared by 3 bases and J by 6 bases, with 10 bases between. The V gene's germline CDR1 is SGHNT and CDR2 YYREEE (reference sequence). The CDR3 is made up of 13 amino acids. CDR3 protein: CASSSGAGNEQFF. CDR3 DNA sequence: TGTGCCAGCAGCTCCGGAGCGGGCAATGAGCAGTTCTTC. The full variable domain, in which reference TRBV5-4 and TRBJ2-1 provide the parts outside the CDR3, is ETGVTQSPTHLIKTRGQQVTLRCSSQSGHNTVSWYQQALGQGPQFIFQYYREEENGRGNFPPRFSGLQFPNYSSELNVNALELDDSALYLCASSSGAGNEQFFGPGTRLTVL.

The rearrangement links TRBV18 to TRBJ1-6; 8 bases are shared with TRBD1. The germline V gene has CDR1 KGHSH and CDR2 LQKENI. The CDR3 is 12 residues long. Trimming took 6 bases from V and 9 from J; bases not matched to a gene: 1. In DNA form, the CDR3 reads TGTGCCAGCTCGGACAGGGTTTCACCCCTCCACTTT. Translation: CASSDRVSPLHF. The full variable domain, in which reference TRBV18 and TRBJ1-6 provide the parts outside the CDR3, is NAGVMQNPRHLVRRRGQEARLRCSPMKGHSHVYWYRQLPEEGLKFMVYLQKENIIDESGMPKERFSAEFPKEGPSILRIQQVVRGDSAAYFCASSDRVSPLHFGNGTRLTVT.

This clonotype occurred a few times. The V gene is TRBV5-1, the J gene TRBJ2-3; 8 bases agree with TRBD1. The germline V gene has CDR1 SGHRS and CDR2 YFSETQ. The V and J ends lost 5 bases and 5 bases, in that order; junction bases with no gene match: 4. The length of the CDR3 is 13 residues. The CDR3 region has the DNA TGCGCCAGCAGGTCACAGGGGGGAGATACGCAGTATTTT. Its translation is CASRSQGGDTQYF.